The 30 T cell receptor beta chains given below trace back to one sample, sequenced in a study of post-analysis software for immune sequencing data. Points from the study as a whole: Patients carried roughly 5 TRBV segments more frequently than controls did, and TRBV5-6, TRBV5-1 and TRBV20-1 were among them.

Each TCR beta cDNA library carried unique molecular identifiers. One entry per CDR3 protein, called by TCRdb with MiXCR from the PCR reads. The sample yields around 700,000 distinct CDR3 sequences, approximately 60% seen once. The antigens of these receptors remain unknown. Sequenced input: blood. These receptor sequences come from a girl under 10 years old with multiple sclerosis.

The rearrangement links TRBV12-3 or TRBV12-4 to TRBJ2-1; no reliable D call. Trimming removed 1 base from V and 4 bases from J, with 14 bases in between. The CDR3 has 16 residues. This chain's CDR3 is CASSLEARYPYNEQFF. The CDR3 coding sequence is TGTGCCAGCAGTTTAGAGGCTCGTTACCCATACAATGAGCAGTTCTTC.

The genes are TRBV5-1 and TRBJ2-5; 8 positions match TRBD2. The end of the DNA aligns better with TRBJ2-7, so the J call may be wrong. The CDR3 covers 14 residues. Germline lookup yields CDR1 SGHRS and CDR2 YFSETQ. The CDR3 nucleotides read TGCGCCAGCAGCTTGGCGCTAGCGGGTTTCGAGCAGTACTTC. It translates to CASSLALAGFEQYF.

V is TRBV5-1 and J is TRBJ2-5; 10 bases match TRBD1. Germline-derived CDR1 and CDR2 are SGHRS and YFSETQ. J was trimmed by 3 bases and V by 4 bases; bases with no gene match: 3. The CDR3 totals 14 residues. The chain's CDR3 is CASSAGQGKETQYF. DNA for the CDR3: TGCGCCAGCAGCGCGGGACAGGGGAAAGAGACCCAGTACTTC.

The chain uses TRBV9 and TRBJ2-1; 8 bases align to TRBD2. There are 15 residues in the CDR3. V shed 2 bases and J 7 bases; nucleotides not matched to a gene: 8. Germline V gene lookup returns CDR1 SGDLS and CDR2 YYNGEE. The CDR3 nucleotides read TGTGCCAGCAGCGTTTACGCGGGAGGCGGGAATGAGCAGTTCTTC. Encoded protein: CASSVYAGGGNEQFF.

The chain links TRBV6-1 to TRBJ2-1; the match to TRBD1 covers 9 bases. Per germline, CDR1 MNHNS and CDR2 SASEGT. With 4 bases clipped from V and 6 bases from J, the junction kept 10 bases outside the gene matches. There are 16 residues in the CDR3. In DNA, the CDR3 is TGTGCCAGCAGTGTGGGGTCGACAGGGGGTCGCAATGAGCAGTTCTTC. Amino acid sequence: CASSVGSTGGRNEQFF.

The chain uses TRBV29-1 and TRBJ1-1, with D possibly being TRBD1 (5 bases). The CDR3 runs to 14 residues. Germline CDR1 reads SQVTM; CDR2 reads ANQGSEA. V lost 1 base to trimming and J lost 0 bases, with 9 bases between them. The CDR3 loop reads CSVEGQPLNTEAFF. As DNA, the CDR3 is TGCAGCGTTGAAGGACAGCCCTTGAACACTGAAGCTTTCTTT. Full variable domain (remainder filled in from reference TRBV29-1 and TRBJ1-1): SAVISQKPSRDICQRGTSLTIQCQVDSQVTMMFWYRQQPGQSLTLIATANQGSEATYESGFVIDKFPISRPNLTFSTLTVSNMSPEDSSIYLCSVEGQPLNTEAFFGQGTRLTVV.

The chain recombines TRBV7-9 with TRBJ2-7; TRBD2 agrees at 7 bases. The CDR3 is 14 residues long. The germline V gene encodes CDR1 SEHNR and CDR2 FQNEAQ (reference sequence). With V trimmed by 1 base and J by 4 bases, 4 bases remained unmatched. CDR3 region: CASSLVPSGYEQYF. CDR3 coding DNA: TGTGCCAGCAGCTTAGTTCCTAGCGGATACGAGCAGTACTTC.

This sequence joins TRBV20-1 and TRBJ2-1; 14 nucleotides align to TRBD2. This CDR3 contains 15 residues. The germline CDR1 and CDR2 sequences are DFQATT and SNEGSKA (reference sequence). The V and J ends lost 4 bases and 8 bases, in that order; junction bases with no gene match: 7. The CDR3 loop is CSAIPGTSGSDEQFF. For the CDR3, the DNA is TGCAGTGCTATTCCCGGGACTAGCGGGAGTGATGAGCAGTTCTTC.

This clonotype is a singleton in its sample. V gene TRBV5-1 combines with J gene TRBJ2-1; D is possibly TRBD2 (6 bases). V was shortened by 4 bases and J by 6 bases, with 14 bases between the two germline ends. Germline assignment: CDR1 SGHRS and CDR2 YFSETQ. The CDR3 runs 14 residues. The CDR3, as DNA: TGCGCCAGCAGCATCCAGACTAGTTCCAATGAGCAGTTCTTC. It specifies CASSIQTSSNEQFF.

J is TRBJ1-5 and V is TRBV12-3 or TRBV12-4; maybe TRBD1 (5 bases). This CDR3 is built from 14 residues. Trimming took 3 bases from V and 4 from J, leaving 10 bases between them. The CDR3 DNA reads TGTGCCAGCAGTTTGTCAGGGTTGAATCAGCCCCAGCATTTT. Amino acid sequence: CASSLSGLNQPQHF.

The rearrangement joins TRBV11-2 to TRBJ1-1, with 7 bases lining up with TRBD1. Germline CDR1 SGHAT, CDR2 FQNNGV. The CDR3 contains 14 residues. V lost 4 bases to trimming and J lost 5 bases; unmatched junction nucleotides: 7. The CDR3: CASSSSDRATEAFF. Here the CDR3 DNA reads TGTGCCAGCAGCTCTTCCGACAGGGCGACTGAAGCTTTCTTT.

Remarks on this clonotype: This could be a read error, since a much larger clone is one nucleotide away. DNA of the CDR3: TGCAGTGCTAGGTTCCCTAGCGGGAGTTGGAATGAGCAGTTCTTC. This sequence encodes CSARFPSGSWNEQFF. This chain links TRBV20-1 with TRBJ2-1; 10 bases are shared with TRBD2. Germline V CDR1 and CDR2: DFQATT, SNEGSKA (reference sequence). This CDR3 has 15 residues. Trimming at V came to 3 bases and at J to 7 bases, leaving 9 bases not matched to a gene.

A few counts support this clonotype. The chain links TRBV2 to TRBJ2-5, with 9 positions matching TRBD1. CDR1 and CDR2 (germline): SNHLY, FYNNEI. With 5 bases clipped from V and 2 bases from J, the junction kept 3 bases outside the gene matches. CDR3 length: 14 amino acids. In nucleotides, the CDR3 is TGTGCCAGCAGTCGCGGGACAGGGCAAGAGACCCAGTACTTC. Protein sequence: CASSRGTGQETQYF.

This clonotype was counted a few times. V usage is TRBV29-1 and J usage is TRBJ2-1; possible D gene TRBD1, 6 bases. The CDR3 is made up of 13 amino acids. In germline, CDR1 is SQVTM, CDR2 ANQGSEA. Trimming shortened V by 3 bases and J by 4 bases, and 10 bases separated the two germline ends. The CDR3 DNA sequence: TGCAGCGTTGACGGGGACAAGTACAATGAGCAGTTCTTC. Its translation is CSVDGDKYNEQFF.

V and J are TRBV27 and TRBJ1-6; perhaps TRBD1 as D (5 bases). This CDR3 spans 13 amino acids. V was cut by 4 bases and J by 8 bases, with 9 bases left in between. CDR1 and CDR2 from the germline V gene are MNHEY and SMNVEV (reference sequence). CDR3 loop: CASSWGRDSPLHF. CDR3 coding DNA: TGTGCCAGCAGTTGGGGGAGGGATTCACCCCTCCACTTT.

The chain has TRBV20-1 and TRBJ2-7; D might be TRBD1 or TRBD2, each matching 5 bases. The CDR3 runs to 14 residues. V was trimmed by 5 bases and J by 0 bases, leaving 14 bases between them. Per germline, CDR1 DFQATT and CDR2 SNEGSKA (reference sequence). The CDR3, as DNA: TGCAGTGCTTCCGGGACGGTGAGCTCCTACGAGCAGTACTTC. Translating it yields CSASGTVSSYEQYF.

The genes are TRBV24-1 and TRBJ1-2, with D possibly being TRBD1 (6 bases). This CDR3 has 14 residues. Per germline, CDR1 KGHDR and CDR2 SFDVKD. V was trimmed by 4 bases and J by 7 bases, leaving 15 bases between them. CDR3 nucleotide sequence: TGTGCCACCAGTGACAGAGGACAGACGAGTGGCTACACCTTC. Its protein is CATSDRGQTSGYTF.

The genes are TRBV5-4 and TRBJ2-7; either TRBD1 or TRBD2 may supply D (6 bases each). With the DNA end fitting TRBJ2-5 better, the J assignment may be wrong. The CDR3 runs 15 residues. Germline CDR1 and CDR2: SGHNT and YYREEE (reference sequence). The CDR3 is CASSAGASVWETQYF. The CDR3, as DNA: TGTGCCAGCAGCGCAGGGGCTAGCGTGTGGGAGACCCAGTACTTC.

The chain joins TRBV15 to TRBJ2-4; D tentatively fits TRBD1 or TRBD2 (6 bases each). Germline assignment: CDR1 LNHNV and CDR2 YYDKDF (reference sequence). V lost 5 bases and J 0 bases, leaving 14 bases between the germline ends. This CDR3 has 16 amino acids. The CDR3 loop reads CATSPIGGLAKNIQYF. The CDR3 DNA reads TGTGCCACCAGCCCCATCGGGGGCCTAGCCAAAAACATTCAGTACTTC. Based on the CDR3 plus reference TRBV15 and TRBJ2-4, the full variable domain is DAMVIQNPRYQVTQFGKPVTLSCSQTLNHNVMYWYQQKSSQAPKLLFHYYDKDFNNEADTPDNFQSRRPNTSFCFLDIRSPGLGDTAMYLCATSPIGGLAKNIQYFGAGTRLSVL.

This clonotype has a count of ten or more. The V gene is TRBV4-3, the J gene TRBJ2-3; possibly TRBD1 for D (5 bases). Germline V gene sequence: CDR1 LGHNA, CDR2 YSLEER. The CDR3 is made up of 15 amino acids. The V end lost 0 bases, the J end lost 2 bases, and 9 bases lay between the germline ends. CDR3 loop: CASSQDGADTDTQYF. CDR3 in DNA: TGCGCCAGCAGCCAAGATGGGGCGGACACAGATACGCAGTATTTT.

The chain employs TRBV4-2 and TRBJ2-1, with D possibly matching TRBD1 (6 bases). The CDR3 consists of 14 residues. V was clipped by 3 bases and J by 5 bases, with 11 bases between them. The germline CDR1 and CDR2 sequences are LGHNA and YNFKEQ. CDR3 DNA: TGTGCCAGCAGCCAGGTCGGACAGAACAATGAGCAGTTCTTC. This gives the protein CASSQVGQNNEQFF.

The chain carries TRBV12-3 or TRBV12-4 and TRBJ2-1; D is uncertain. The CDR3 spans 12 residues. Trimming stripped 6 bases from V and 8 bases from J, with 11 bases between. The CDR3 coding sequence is TGTGCCAGCAGCCAGGATGCCGATGAGCAGTTCTTC. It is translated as CASSQDADEQFF.

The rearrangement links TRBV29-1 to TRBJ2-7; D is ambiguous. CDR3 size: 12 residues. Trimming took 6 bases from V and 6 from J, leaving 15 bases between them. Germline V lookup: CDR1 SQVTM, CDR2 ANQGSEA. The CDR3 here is CSVLTVYSEQYF. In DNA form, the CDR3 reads TGCAGCGTCCTTACTGTCTATTCCGAGCAGTACTTC.

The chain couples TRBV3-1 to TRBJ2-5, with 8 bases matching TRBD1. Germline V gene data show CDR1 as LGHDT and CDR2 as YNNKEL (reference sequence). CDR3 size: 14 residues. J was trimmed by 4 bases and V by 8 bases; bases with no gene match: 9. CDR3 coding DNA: TGTGCCAGCGCACTGGACAGGGTCCGAGAGACCCAGTACTTC. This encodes CASALDRVRETQYF.

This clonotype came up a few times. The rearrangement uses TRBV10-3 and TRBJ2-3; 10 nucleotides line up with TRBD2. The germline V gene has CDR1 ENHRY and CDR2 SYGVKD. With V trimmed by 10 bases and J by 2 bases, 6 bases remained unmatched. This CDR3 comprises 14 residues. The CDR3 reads CASLAGANTDTQYF. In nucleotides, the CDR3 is TGTGCCAGTCTAGCGGGGGCAAACACAGATACGCAGTATTTT.

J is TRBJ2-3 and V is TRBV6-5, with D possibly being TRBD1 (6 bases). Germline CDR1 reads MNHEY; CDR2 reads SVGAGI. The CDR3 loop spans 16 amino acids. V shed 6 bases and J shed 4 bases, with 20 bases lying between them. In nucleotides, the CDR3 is TGTGCCAGCAGCTCCGGTACAGGGTCTGTCCCAGATACGCAGTATTTT. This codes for CASSSGTGSVPDTQYF.

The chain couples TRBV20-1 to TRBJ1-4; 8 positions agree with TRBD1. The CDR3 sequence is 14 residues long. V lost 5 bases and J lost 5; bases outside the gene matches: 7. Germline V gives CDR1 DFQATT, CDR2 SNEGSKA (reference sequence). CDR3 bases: TGCAGTGCTCCCGGGGGACAGGCCAATGAAAAACTGTTTTTT. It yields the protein CSAPGGQANEKLFF.

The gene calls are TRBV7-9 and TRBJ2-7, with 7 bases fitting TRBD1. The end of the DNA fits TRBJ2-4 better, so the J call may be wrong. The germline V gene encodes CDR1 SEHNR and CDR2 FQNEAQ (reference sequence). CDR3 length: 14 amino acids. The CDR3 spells CASSQTGSTGIQYF. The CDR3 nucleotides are TGTGCCAGCAGCCAGACAGGGTCCACGGGCATTCAGTACTTC.

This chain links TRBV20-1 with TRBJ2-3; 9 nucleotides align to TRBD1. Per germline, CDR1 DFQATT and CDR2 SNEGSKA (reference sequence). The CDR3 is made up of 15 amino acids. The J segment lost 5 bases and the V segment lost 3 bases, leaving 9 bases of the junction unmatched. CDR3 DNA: TGCAGTGCTAGGGATCGGGACAGGGTTTTAGATACGCAGTATTTT. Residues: CSARDRDRVLDTQYF.

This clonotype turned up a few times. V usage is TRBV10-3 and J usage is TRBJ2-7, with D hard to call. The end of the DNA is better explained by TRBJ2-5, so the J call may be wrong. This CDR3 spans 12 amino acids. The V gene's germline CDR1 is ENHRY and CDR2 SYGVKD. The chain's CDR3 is CAIPSLEETQYF. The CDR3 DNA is TGTGCCATCCCCTCACTGGAAGAGACCCAGTACTTC.